These T cell receptor beta chains were read from a single sample in a study of CD8 T cells in Susac syndrome. TCRdb itself ran the immunoSEQ multiplex PCR reads through MiXCR, one entry per CDR3 protein. Of roughly 300,000 distinct CDR3 sequences in the sample, around 83% were seen once. The specimen was CD8+ T cells from PBMCs. These receptor sequences come from a human donor with multiple sclerosis. The CDR3 runs from the conserved cysteine through the conserved F or W. A D gene is named only where the DNA matches it firmly. A row's size may be missing; if present it is once, few, many or a size class.

D gene	clone size	J gene	V gene	CDR3 length	CDR3 protein	CDR3 DNA
TRBD1	.	TRBJ1-1	TRBV5-6	15	CASSWATGGGTEAFF	TGTGCCAGCAGCTGGGCGACAGGGGGCGGGACTGAAGCTTTCTTT
.	.	TRBJ1-1	TRBV18	11	CASLPGPGAFF	TGTGCCAGCTTACCGGGACCAGGGGCTTTCTTT
.	.	TRBJ2-2	TRBV7-9	16	CASSLPGSPDTGELFF	TGTGCCAGCAGTCTTCCGGGGAGCCCCGACACCGGGGAGCTGTTTTTT
TRBD1	.	TRBJ2-5	TRBV5-1	16	CASSLAWTGYRETQYF	TGCGCCAGCAGCTTGGCCTGGACAGGGTATAGGGAGACCCAGTACTTC
TRBD1	once	TRBJ2-7	TRBV7-9	15	CASNHARQGVIEQYF	TGTGCCAGCAATCATGCTCGGCAGGGGGTTATCGAGCAGTACTTC
.	.	TRBJ2-7	TRBV9	12	CASSKRADEQYF	TGTGCCAGCAGCAAGCGGGCGGACGAGCAGTACTTC
TRBD1	.	TRBJ1-1	TRBV30	13	CAWSRDSNTEAFF	TGTGCCTGGAGTCGGGACAGTAACACTGAAGCTTTCTTT
.	once	TRBJ1-1	TRBV19	16	CASSIDYEGRDTEAFF	TGTGCCAGTAGTATAGATTACGAGGGGCGGGACACTGAAGCTTTCTTT
.	.	TRBJ1-2	TRBV11-2	15	CASSSTGGANYGYTF	TGTGCCAGCAGCTCGACAGGCGGAGCTAACTATGGCTACACCTTC
TRBD1	once	TRBJ2-2	TRBV7-9	15	CASSGDRADTGELFF	TGTGCCAGCAGCGGGGACAGGGCAGACACCGGGGAGCTGTTTTTT
.	.	TRBJ2-1	TRBV6-1	18	CASSELGVRGSSYNEQFF	TGTGCCAGCAGTGAACTGGGGGTTAGGGGAAGCTCCTACAATGAGCAGTTCTTC
.	.	TRBJ2-7	TRBV30	14	CAWDGTLGSYEQYF	TGTGCCTGGGACGGGACGCTGGGCTCCTACGAGCAGTACTTC
.	once	TRBJ1-4	TRBV14	14	CASSQGLLNEKLFF	TGTGCCAGCAGCCAAGGGCTGCTTAATGAAAAACTGTTTTTT
.	.	TRBJ2-7	TRBV29-1	12	CSVEVNPYEQYF	TGCAGCGTTGAAGTTAACCCCTACGAGCAGTACTTC
TRBD1	.	TRBJ2-3	TRBV28	16	CASSLWTGAVADTQYF	TGTGCCAGCAGTCTTTGGACAGGGGCCGTGGCGGATACGCAGTATTTT
.	.	TRBJ2-7	TRBV6-1	14	CASSWGLPIDEQYF	TGTGCCAGCAGTTGGGGACTGCCGATAGACGAGCAGTACTTC
.	.	TRBJ2-4	TRBV20-1	15	CSASSVSHAKNIQYF	TGCAGTGCTAGTTCGGTTAGCCACGCCAAAAACATTCAGTACTTC
.	.	TRBJ2-7	TRBV25-1	14	CASSVSPEGYEQYF	TGTGCCAGCAGCGTCTCCCCCGAGGGTTACGAGCAGTACTTC
.	.	TRBJ2-2	TRBV6-5	15	CASGFRGHNTGELFF	TGTGCCAGCGGATTTCGGGGACATAACACCGGGGAGCTGTTTTTT
TRBD2	few	TRBJ2-1	TRBV7-6	16	CANRLPGTRGNNEQFF	TGTGCCAACAGGCTCCCCGGGACTAGGGGAAACAATGAGCAGTTCTTC
TRBD2	.	TRBJ2-7	TRBV4-2	16	CASSQEGTSAAYEQYF	TGTGCCAGCAGCCAAGAGGGGACTAGCGCTGCCTACGAGCAGTACTTC
.	few	TRBJ2-6	TRBV7-9	16	CASSQNRGRGANVLTF	TGTGCCAGCAGCCAGAATAGGGGCCGCGGGGCCAACGTCCTGACTTTC
.	.	TRBJ1-6	TRBV4-2	16	CASSQGPRDFNSPLHF	TGTGCCAGCAGCCAAGGCCCCCGGGACTTTAATTCACCCCTCCACTTT
TRBD2	.	TRBJ2-1	TRBV4-2	18	CASSQDHSGRTSGNEQFF	TGTGCCAGCAGCCAAGATCACAGCGGGAGGACTTCGGGCAATGAGCAGTTCTTC
.	few	TRBJ2-3	TRBV5-4	16	CASSLAPGTLTDTQYF	TGTGCCAGCAGCTTGGCCCCAGGAACCCTCACAGATACGCAGTATTTT
TRBD1	.	TRBJ2-7	TRBV29-1	14	CSVVGTGVSYEQYF	TGCAGCGTTGTTGGGACAGGGGTTTCCTACGAGCAGTACTTC
.	.	TRBJ2-7	TRBV30	13	CAWTRAGTYEQYF	TGTGCCTGGACCCGGGCCGGCACCTACGAGCAGTACTTC
.	.	TRBJ2-4	TRBV19	16	CASSTPGDPAKNIQYF	TGTGCCAGTAGTACCCCAGGGGACCCCGCCAAAAACATTCAGTACTTC
.	.	TRBJ1-2	TRBV3-1	14	CASSQVDGSYGYTF	TGTGCCAGCAGCCAAGTTGATGGATCCTATGGCTACACCTTC
.	.	TRBJ2-1	TRBV5-1	16	CASSSHLGPGDNEQFF	TGCGCCAGCAGCTCCCATTTGGGGCCTGGCGACAATGAGCAGTTCTTC
.	.	TRBJ1-1	TRBV12-3/TRBV12-4	16	CASSFTPLRLNTEAFF	TGTGCCAGCAGTTTTACCCCCTTACGCCTGAACACTGAAGCTTTCTTT
.	.	TRBJ2-3	TRBV9	15	CASSVQASSTDTQYF	TGTGCCAGCAGCGTACAAGCGTCTAGCACAGATACGCAGTATTTT
.	once	TRBJ1-4	TRBV7-9	16	CASSLIGGQGSEKLFF	TGTGCCAGCAGCTTGATAGGAGGTCAGGGGTCTGAAAAACTGTTTTTT
TRBD2	.	TRBJ2-1	TRBV7-3	15	CASSLWASGRYEQFF	TGTGCCAGCAGCTTATGGGCTAGCGGGAGGTATGAGCAGTTCTTC
.	.	TRBJ2-1	TRBV7-9	14	CASSLAAGFHEQFF	TGTGCCAGCAGCTTAGCCGCGGGTTTCCATGAGCAGTTCTTC
.	.	TRBJ1-4	TRBV27	16	CASSPQGVTTNEKLFF	TGTGCCAGCAGTCCCCAGGGTGTTACAACTAATGAAAAACTGTTTTTT
.	.	TRBJ2-5	TRBV7-9	12	CASSLAPGTQYF	TGTGCCAGCAGCTTAGCGCCGGGGACCCAGTACTTC
TRBD2	.	TRBJ2-1	TRBV12-3/TRBV12-4	15	CASRPGLTYYNEQFF	TGTGCCAGCAGACCGGGACTAACCTACTACAATGAGCAGTTCTTC